These T cell receptor beta chains were read from a single sample in a study of blood T cell repertoires in COVID-19. The data were produced by immunoSEQ multiplex PCR, yet TCRdb's version contains in-frame clones alone and is incomplete. The repertoire holds 180,000 or so clones, with about 80% as singletons. Sequencing input: PBMCs or T cells enriched from blood (not recorded which). The receptors shown here come from a man aged 60 to 75 who had been exposed to COVID-19. Each CDR3 is given with its conserved first and last residue. D genes are given only for firm matches. Part of the rows lack a size; the others show once, few, many or a class for expanded clones.

>TRBJ1-6|TRBV5-1|few|TRBD1
CASSATPGQGTSPLHF
TGCGCCAGCAGCGCAACACCGGGACAGGGTACTTCACCCCTCCACTTT
>TRBJ2-2|TRBV5-1|NA|NA
CASSLDSPGGELFF
TGCGCCAGCAGCTTGGACTCTCCCGGCGGGGAGCTGTTTTTT
>TRBJ2-2|TRBV7-3|once|TRBD2
CASSPGGLAGGPAGELFF
TGTGCCAGCAGCCCCGGGGGGCTAGCGGGAGGGCCCGCCGGGGAGCTGTTTTTT
>TRBJ2-5|TRBV10-1|NA|NA
CASSGPGGIQETQYF
TGCGCCAGCAGCGGACCTGGGGGGATCCAAGAGACCCAGTACTTC
>TRBJ2-1|TRBV7-2|NA|TRBD2
CASSLWATSGNNEQFF
TGTGCCAGCAGCTTATGGGCGACTAGCGGGAACAATGAGCAGTTCTTC
>TRBJ1-5|TRBV7-9|NA|NA
CASSLGKTEANQPQHF
TGTGCCAGCAGCTTAGGTAAGACAGAGGCAAATCAGCCCCAGCATTTT
>TRBJ2-7|TRBV21-1|many|NA
CASSKGAFYEQYF
TGTGCCAGCAGCAAAGGGGCATTCTACGAGCAGTACTTC
>TRBJ2-2|TRBV7-7|NA|NA
CASSQVVLRGQTNTGELFF
TGTGCCAGCAGCCAAGTTGTGCTTCGTGGGCAAACTAACACCGGGGAGCTGTTTTTT
>TRBJ2-1|TRBV30|NA|TRBD1
CAWGTDNEQFF
TGTGCCTGGGGGACAGACAATGAGCAGTTCTTC
>TRBJ2-3|TRBV7-2|NA|NA
CASSLGGEATQYF
TGTGCCAGCAGCTTAGGAGGGGAGGCGACGCAGTATTTT
>TRBJ2-7|TRBV10-3|NA|TRBD1
CAISADRYEQYF
TGTGCCATCAGTGCGGACAGGTACGAGCAGTACTTC
>TRBJ1-3|TRBV4-1|NA|TRBD1
CASSQGPPGQGSGNTIYF
TGCGCCAGCAGCCAAGGTCCTCCGGGACAGGGCTCTGGAAACACCATATATTTT
>TRBJ2-1|TRBV11-2|NA|NA
CASSLGGHGPYNEQFF
TGTGCCAGCAGCTTAGGGGGGCACGGCCCCTACAATGAGCAGTTCTTC
>TRBJ2-7|TRBV7-2|NA|NA
CASSLGVGQTYEQYF
TGTGCCAGCAGCTTAGGTGTAGGACAGACCTACGAGCAGTACTTC
>TRBJ2-7|TRBV7-6|NA|NA
CASSSLRTGNSEQYF
TGTGCCAGCAGCTCTTTAAGGACTGGAAATTCCGAGCAGTACTTC
>TRBJ1-2|TRBV6-1|few|TRBD1
CASSEALTGKGEGYTF
TGTGCCAGCAGTGAAGCTCTGACAGGGAAAGGGGAAGGCTACACCTTC
>TRBJ2-5|TRBV9|NA|TRBD2
CASSAGLAEETQYF
TGTGCCAGCAGCGCTGGACTAGCGGAAGAGACCCAGTACTTC
>TRBJ1-3|TRBV4-1|NA|TRBD1
CASSQGRQGTGLSGNTIYF
TGCGCCAGCAGCCAAGGACGACAGGGAACGGGATTATCTGGAAACACCATATATTTT
>TRBJ2-5|TRBV25-1|NA|TRBD2
CASRLAGGETQYF
TGTGCCTCCCGGCTAGCGGGAGGAGAGACCCAGTACTTC
>TRBJ1-5|TRBV19|NA|TRBD1
CASRTGGENPPQHF
TGTGCCAGCCGGACAGGGGGCGAAAATCCGCCCCAGCATTTT
>TRBJ2-7|TRBV18|once|TRBD1
CASSPGQGLYEQYF
TGTGCCAGCTCACCGGGACAGGGGCTCTACGAGCAGTACTTC
>TRBJ1-2|TRBV7-2|NA|NA
CASSLIPYGYTF
TGTGCCAGCAGCTTAATCCCTTATGGCTACACCTTC
>TRBJ2-7|TRBV19|NA|TRBD1
CASSVTGGGNEQYF
TGTGCCAGTAGCGTTACAGGGGGTGGAAACGAGCAGTACTTC
>TRBJ1-3|TRBV27|NA|TRBD1
CASSLIGQGFGNTIYF
TGTGCCAGCAGTTTGATCGGACAGGGCTTTGGAAACACCATATATTTT
>TRBJ1-3|TRBV3-1/TRBV3-2|NA|NA
CASSQWQGFSSGNTIYF
TGTGCCAGCAGCCAATGGCAGGGGTTCTCCTCTGGAAACACCATATATTTT
>TRBJ2-1|TRBV30|few|NA
CAWSFGGVSYNEQFF
TGTGCCTGGAGTTTCGGGGGAGTGAGCTACAATGAGCAGTTCTTC
>TRBJ1-5|TRBV24-1|NA|NA
CATSEITPGYQPQHF
TGTGCCACCAGTGAGATCACGCCAGGGTATCAGCCCCAGCATTTT
>TRBJ2-1|TRBV5-1|NA|TRBD2
CASSRGLAGAGEQFF
TGCGCCAGCAGCCGGGGACTAGCGGGAGCGGGTGAGCAGTTCTTC
>TRBJ2-4|TRBV7-2|NA|NA
CASSLGLGENIQYF
TGTGCCAGCAGCTTGGGACTCGGGGAAAACATTCAGTACTTC
>TRBJ1-1|TRBV21-1|NA|NA
CASSESGPRRCAFF
TGTGCCAGCAGCGAATCCGGGCCTAGGAGGTGTGCTTTCTTT
>TRBJ2-7|TRBV15|NA|TRBD2
CATSPAGGVSGSSYEQYF
TGTGCCACCAGCCCCGCGGGGGGTGTTAGCGGGAGCTCCTACGAGCAGTACTTC
>TRBJ1-1|TRBV12-3/TRBV12-4|NA|NA
CASSLSTEAFF
TGTGCCAGCAGTTTGAGTACTGAAGCTTTCTTT
>TRBJ1-1|TRBV29-1|NA|TRBD1
CSVDLTGINTEAFF
TGCAGCGTTGACCTGACAGGGATAAACACTGAAGCTTTCTTT
>TRBJ2-1|TRBV2|NA|TRBD2
CASSGGGAANYNEQFF
TGTGCCAGCAGTGGGGGGGGAGCGGCCAACTACAATGAGCAGTTCTTC
>TRBJ2-6|TRBV25-1|NA|NA
CASSGQGLPSGANVLTF
TGTGCCAGCAGCGGGCAGGGTCTCCCCTCTGGGGCCAACGTCCTGACTTTC
>TRBJ1-1|TRBV15|NA|TRBD1
CATSLRPRGVNTEAFF
TGTGCCACCAGTCTCCGGCCCAGGGGGGTGAACACTGAAGCTTTCTTT
>TRBJ1-4|TRBV25-1|NA|TRBD1
CASSETGPGEKLFF
TGTGCCAGCAGCGAGACAGGGCCGGGTGAAAAACTGTTTTTT